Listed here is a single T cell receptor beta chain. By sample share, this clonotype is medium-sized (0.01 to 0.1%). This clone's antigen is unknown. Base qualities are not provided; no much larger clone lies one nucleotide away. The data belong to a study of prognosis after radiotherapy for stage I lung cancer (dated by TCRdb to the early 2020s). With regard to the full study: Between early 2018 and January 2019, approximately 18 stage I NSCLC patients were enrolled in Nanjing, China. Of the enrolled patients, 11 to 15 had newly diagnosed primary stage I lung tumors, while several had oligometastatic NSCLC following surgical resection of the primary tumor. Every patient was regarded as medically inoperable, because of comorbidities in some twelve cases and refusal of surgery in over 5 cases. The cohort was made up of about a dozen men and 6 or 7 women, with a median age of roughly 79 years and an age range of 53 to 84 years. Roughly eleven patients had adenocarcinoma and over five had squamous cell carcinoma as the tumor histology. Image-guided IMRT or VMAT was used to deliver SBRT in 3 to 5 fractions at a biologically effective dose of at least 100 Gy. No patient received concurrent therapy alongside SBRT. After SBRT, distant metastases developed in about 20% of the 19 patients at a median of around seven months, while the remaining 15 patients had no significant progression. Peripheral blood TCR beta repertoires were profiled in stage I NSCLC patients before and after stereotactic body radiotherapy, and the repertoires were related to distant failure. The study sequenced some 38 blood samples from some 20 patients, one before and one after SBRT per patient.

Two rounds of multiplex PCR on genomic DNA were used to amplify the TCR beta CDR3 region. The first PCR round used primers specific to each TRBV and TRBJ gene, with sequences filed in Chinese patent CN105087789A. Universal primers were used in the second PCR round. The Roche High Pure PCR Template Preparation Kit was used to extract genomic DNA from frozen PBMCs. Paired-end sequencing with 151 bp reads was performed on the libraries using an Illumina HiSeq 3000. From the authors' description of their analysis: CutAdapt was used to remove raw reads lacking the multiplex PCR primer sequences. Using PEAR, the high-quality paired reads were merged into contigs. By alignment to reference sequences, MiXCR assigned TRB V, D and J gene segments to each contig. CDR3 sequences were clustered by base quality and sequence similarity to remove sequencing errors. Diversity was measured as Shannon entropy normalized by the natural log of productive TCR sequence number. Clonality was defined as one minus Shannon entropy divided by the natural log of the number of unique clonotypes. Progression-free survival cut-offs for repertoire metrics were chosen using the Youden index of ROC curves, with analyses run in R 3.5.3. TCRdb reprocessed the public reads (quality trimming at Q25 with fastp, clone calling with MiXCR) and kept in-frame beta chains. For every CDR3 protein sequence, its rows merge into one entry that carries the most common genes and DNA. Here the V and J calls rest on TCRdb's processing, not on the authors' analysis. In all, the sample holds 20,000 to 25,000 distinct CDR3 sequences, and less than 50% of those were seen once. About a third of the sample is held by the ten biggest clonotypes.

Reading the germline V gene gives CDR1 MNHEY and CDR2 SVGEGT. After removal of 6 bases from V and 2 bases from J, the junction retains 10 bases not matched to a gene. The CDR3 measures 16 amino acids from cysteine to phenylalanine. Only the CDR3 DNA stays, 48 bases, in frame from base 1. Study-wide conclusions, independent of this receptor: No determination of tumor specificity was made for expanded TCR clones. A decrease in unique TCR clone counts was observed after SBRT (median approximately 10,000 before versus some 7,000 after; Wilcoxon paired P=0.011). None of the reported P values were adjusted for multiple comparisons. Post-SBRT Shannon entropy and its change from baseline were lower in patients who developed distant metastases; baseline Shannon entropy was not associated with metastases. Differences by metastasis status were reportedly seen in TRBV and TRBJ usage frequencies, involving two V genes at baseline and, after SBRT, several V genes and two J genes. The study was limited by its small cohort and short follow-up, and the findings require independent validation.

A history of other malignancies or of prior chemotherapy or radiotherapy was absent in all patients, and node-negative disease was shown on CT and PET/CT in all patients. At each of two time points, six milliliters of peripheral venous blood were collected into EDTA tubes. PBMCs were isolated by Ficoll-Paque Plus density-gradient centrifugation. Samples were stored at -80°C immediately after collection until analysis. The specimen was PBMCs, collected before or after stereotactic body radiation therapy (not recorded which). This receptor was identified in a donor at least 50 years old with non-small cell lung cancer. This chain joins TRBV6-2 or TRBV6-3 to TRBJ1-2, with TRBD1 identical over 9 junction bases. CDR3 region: CASSHPDRGGNYGYTF. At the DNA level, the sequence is TGTGCCAGCAGCCACCCGGACAGGGGAGGGAACTATGGCTACACCTTC.